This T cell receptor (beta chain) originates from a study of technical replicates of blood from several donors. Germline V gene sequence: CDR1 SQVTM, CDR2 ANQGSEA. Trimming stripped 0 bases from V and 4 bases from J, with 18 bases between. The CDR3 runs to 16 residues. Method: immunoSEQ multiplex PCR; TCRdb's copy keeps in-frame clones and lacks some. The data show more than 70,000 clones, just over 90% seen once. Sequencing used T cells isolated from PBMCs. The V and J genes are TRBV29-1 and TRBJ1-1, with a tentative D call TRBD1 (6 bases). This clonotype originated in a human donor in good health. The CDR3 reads CSVEDFRGLALTEAFF. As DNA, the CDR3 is TGCAGCGTTGAAGACTTCAGGGGTTTGGCCCTCACTGAAGCTTTCTTT.